This record covers a single T cell receptor beta chain. Its antigen remains unknown. The sample is drawn from a study of shared clonotypes between healthy human individuals. Findings and caveats of the study: Estimated richness values were generally larger in naive subsets than in memory subsets.

Terminally differentiated effector memory CD45RA+ cells were left out of the naive CD8 fraction, which was CD45RO-negative and positively selected for CCR7. Each subset's genomic DNA was split evenly across several immunoSEQ plates. TCRdb's copy holds only in-frame clones and misses some; the assay was immunoSEQ multiplex PCR. Among some 2,100,000 clones listed, approximately 94% were seen once. Germline assignment: CDR1 LNHDA and CDR2 SQIVND (reference sequence). Trimming left V 7 bases short and J 0 bases short, with 10 bases between. The length of the CDR3 is 14 residues. The chain combines TRBV19 with TRBJ1-5; D gene uncertain. This TCR came from a man between 18 and 35 years old in good health. Some clones in this sample may be carry-over from other donors' samples. Source material: naive CD8+ T cells from PBMCs. CDR3 DNA: TGTGCCAGTAATTGGCAGGTTAGCAATCAGCCCCAGCATTTT. It specifies CASNWQVSNQPQHF.